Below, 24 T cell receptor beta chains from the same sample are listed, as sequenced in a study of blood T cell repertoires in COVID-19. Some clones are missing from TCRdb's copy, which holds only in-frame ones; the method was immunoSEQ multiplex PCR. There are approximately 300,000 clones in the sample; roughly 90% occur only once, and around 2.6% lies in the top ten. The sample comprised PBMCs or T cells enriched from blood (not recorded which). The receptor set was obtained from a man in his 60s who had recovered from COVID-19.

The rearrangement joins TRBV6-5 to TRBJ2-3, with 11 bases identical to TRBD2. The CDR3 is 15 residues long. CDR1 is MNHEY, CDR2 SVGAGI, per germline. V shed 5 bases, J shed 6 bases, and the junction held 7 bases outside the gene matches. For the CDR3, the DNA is TGTGCCAGCAGTCTAGCGGGGGGAACGTCGGATACGCAGTATTTT. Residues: CASSLAGGTSDTQYF.

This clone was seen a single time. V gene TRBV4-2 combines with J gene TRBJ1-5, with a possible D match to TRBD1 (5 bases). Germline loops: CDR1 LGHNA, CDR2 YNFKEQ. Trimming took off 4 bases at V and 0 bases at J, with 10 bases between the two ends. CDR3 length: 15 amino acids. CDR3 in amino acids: CASSLDSISNQPQHF. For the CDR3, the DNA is TGTGCCAGCAGCCTTGACAGCATTAGCAATCAGCCCCAGCATTTT.

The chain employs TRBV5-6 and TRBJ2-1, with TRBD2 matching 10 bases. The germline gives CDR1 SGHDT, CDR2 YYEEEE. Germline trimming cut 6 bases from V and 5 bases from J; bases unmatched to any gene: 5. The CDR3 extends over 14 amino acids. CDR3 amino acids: CASIRLAGDNEQFF. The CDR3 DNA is TGTGCCAGCATTCGTCTAGCGGGGGACAATGAGCAGTTCTTC.

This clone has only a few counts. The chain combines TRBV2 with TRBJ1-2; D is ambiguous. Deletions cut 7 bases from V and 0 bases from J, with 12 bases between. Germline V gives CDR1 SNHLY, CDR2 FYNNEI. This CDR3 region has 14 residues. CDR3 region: CASKISLANYGYTF. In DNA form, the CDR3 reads TGTGCCAGCAAGATCAGCCTAGCTAACTATGGCTACACCTTC.

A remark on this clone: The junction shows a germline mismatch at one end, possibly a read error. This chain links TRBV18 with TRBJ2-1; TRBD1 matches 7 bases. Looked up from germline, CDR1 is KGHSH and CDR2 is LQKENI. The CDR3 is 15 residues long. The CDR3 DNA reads TGTGCCAGCTCACCACCAGGGGGCTCCCACAATGAGCAGTTCTTC. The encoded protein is CASSPPGGSHNEQFF.

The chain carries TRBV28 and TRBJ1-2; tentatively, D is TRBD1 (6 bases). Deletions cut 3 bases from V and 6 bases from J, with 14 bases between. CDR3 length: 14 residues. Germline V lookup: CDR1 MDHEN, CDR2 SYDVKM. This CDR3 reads CASSFGSRQDGYTF. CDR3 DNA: TGTGCCAGCAGTTTTGGCTCAAGACAGGATGGCTACACCTTC.

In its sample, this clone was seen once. The CDR3 DNA follows: TGTGCCAGCAGGGGCAGGGGATCGGCACCCCTCCACTTT. Its protein is CASRGRGSAPLHF. V is TRBV12-3 or TRBV12-4 and J is TRBJ1-6, with a possible D match to TRBD1 (6 bases). Trimming took off 6 bases at V and 11 bases at J, with 14 bases between the two ends. CDR3 length equals 13 residues.

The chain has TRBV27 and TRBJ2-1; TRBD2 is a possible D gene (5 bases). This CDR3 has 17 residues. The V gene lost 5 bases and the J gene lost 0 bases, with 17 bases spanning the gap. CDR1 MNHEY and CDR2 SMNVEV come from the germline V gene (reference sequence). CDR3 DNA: TGTGCCAGCAGTATTAGGACTCCCTTAAACTCCTACAATGAGCAGTTCTTC. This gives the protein CASSIRTPLNSYNEQFF.

The DNA for the CDR3 is TGTGCCAGCAGCGCCATGGAGGAGACGCGGCAGTACTTC. This translates into CASSAMEETRQYF. This chain links TRBV7-2 with TRBJ2-7, with D tentatively TRBD2 (5 bases). The V and J ends lost 5 bases and 9 bases respectively, with 17 bases between them. This CDR3 has 13 amino acids. Per germline, CDR1 SGHTA and CDR2 FQGNSA.

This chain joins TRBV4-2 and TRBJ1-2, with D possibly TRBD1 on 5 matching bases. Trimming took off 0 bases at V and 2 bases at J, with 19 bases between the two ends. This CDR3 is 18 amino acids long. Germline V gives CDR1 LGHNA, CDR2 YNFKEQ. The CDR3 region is CASSQDAGVGRTNYGYTF. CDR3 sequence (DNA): TGTGCCAGCAGCCAAGATGCGGGGGTGGGGCGAACCAACTATGGCTACACCTTC.

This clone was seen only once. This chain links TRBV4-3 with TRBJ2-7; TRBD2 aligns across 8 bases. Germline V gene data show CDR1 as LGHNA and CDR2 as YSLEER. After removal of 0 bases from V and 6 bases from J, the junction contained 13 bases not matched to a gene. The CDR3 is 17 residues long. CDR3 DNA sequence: TGCGCCAGCAGCCAAGATAAAGCGGTAGCGGGGTCGGGCGAGCAGTACTTC. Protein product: CASSQDKAVAGSGEQYF.

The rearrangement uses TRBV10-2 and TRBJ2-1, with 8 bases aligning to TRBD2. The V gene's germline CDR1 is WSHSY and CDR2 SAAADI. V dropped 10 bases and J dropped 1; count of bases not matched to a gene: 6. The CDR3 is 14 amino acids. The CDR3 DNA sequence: TGCGCCACCCTCCCGGGGGGGTCCTACAATGAGCAGTTCTTC. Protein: CATLPGGSYNEQFF.

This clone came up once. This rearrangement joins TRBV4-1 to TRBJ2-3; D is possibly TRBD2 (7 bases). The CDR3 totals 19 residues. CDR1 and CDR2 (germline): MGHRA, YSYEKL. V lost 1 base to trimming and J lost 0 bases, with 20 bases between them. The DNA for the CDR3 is TGCGCCAGCAGCCAAGCGCTGACGACGGGGGGCCTTAGCACAGATACGCAGTATTTT. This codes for CASSQALTTGGLSTDTQYF.

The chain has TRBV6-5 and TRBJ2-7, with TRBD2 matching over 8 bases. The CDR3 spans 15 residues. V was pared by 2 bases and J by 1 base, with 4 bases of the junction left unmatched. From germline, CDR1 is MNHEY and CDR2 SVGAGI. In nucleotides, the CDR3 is TGTGCCAGCAGTTACCTAGCGGGCCAGTCCTACGAGCAGTACTTC. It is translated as CASSYLAGQSYEQYF.

CDR3 DNA sequence: TGTGCCAGCAGCCCCCCGGGGACAGGTAGTGAAAAACTGTTTTTT. It yields the protein CASSPPGTGSEKLFF. V and J are TRBV2 and TRBJ1-4; 8 nucleotides align to TRBD1. V was pared by 6 bases and J by 7 bases, with 10 bases of the junction left unmatched. The germline V gene encodes CDR1 SNHLY and CDR2 FYNNEI. This CDR3 contains 15 residues. Variable domain in full (rest from reference TRBV2 and TRBJ1-4): EPEVTQTPSHQVTQMGQEVILRCVPISNHLYFYWYRQILGQKVEFLVSFYNNEISEKSEIFDDQFSVERPDGSNFTLKIRSTKLEDSAMYFCASSPPGTGSEKLFFGSGTQLSVL.

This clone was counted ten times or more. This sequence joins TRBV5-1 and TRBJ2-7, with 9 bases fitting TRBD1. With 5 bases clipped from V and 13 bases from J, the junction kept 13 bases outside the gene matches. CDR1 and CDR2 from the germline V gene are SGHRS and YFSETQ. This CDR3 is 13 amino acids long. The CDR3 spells CASRPPGTGLAYF. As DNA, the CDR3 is TGCGCCAGCAGACCTCCCGGGACAGGGTTGGCCTACTTC.

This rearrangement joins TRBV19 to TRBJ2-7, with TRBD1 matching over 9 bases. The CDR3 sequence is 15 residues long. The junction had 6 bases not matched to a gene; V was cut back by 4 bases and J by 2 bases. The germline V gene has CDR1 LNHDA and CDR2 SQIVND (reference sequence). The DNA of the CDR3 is TGTGCCAGTAGTAACCGGGACAGGGTTGCCTACGAGCAGTACTTC. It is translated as CASSNRDRVAYEQYF.

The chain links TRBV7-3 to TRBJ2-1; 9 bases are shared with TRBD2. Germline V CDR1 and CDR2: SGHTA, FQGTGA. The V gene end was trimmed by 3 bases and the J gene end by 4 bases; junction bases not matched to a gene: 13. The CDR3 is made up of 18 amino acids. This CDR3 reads CASSLTPLSGGPYNEQFF. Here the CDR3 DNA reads TGTGCCAGCAGCTTGACCCCCCTTAGCGGGGGCCCGTACAATGAGCAGTTCTTC. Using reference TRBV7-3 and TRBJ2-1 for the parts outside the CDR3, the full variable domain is GAGVSQTPSNKVTEKGKYVELRCDPISGHTALYWYRQSLGQGPEFLIYFQGTGAADDSGLPNDRFFAVRPEGSVSTLKIQRTERGDSAVYLCASSLTPLSGGPYNEQFFGPGTRLTVL.

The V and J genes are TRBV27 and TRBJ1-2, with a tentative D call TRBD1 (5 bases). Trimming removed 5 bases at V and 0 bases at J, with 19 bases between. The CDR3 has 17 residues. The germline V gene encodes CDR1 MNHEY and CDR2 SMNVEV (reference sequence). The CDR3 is CASSPWGPTLTNYGYTF. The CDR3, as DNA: TGTGCCAGCAGTCCCTGGGGCCCTACGCTTACTAACTATGGCTACACCTTC.

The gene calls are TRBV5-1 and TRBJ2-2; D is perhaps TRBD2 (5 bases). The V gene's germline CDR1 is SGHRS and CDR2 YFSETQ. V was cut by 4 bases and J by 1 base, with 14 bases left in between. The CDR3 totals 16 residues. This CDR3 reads CASSPGGRRNTGELFF. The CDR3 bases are TGCGCCAGCAGCCCCGGAGGTCGACGGAACACCGGGGAGCTGTTTTTT.

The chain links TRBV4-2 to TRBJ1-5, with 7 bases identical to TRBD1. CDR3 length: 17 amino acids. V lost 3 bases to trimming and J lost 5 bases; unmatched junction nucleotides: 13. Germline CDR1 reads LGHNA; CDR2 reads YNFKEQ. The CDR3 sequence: CASSQIFDRAADQPQHF. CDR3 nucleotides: TGTGCCAGCAGCCAGATTTTCGACAGGGCTGCGGATCAGCCCCAGCATTTT.

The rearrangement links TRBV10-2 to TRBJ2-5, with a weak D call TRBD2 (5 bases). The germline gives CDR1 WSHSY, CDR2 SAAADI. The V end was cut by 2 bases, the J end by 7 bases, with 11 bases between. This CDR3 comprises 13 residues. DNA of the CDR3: TGCGCCAGCAGTGAGACGGGGAGCGGGACCCAGTACTTC. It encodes CASSETGSGTQYF.

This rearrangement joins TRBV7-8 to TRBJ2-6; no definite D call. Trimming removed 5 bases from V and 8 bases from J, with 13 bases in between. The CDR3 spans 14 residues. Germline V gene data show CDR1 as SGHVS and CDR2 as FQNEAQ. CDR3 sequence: CASSGRLLTNVLTF. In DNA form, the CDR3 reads TGTGCCAGCAGCGGCCGTCTGCTGACCAACGTCCTGACTTTC.

The CDR3 is CASSLFEGKLFF. The CDR3 nucleotides read TGTGCCAGCAGCTTATTCGAGGGAAAACTGTTTTTT. This rearrangement joins TRBV7-6 to TRBJ1-4; D unclear. The V gene lost 2 bases and the J gene lost 10 bases, with 8 bases spanning the gap. CDR1 is SGHVS, CDR2 FNYEAQ, per germline. This CDR3 contains 12 residues.